The 21 T cell receptor beta chains in this list originate from one sample, sequenced in a study of cytomegalovirus exposure and HLA in healthy donors. The primer mix had 60 Vbeta and 13 Jbeta primers. Clones were read by immunoSEQ multiplex PCR, and TCRdb kept only the in-frame ones, dropping some. The sample carries about 170,000 clones, over 75% recorded once. Input material: PBMCs. These receptors were collected from a young woman in good health and CMV-seronegative.

This clone was detected a few times. This chain uses TRBV6-1 with TRBJ1-5; possible D gene TRBD1, 5 bases. The CDR3 consists of 17 residues. CDR1 and CDR2 from the germline V gene are MNHNS and SASEGT. V was trimmed by 4 bases and J by 2 bases, leaving 18 bases between them. In DNA form, the CDR3 reads TGTGCCAGCAGTGGGGACTTGTTGGGATATGGCAATCAGCCCCAGCATTTT. Amino acid sequence: CASSGDLLGYGNQPQHF.

The chain is built from TRBV10-3 and TRBJ2-1; TRBD2 matches 12 bases. The V segment lost 0 bases and the J segment 1 base; nucleotides outside the gene matches: 4. The CDR3 contains 18 residues. The germline V gene encodes CDR1 ENHRY and CDR2 SYGVKD. The CDR3 DNA reads as TGTGCCATCAGTGAGTCGTGGACTAGCGGGGCTTCCTACAATGAGCAGTTCTTC. This codes for CAISESWTSGASYNEQFF.

The rearrangement uses TRBV6-1 and TRBJ1-5; no clear D gene. The V end lost 0 bases, the J end lost 4 bases, and 13 bases lay between the germline ends. The CDR3 runs to 16 residues. Germline V gives CDR1 MNHNS, CDR2 SASEGT. CDR3 region: CASSEATRAGNQPQHF. For the CDR3, the DNA is TGTGCCAGCAGTGAAGCAACTAGGGCAGGAAATCAGCCCCAGCATTTT.

A few counts support this clone. This rearrangement joins TRBV6-5 to TRBJ1-1; no definite D call. Trimming shortened V by 6 bases and J by 6 bases, and 14 bases separated the two germline ends. Germline CDR1 reads MNHEY; CDR2 reads SVGAGI. CDR3 length equals 13 residues. The CDR3 region has the DNA TGTGCCAGCAGCGCCCTGGCTGCAGCTGAAGCTTTCTTT. Translating it yields CASSALAAAEAFF.

The gene calls are TRBV5-4 and TRBJ2-1, with D unresolved. Germline CDR1 SGHNT, CDR2 YYREEE (reference sequence). This CDR3 is 12 amino acids long. V lost 4 bases to trimming and J lost 7 bases, with 9 bases between them. CDR3 sequence: CASSLGVNEQFF. The CDR3 DNA reads TGTGCCAGCAGCCTCGGTGTTAATGAGCAGTTCTTC. The full variable domain, its missing parts supplied by reference TRBV5-4 and TRBJ2-1, is ETGVTQSPTHLIKTRGQQVTLRCSSQSGHNTVSWYQQALGQGPQFIFQYYREEENGRGNFPPRFSGLQFPNYSSELNVNALELDDSALYLCASSLGVNEQFFGPGTRLTVL.

The V and J genes are TRBV5-6 and TRBJ1-2; TRBD1 is a possible D gene (6 bases). CDR3 length equals 14 residues. V lost 4 bases, J lost 8 bases, and 18 bases lay in between. Looked up from germline, CDR1 is SGHDT and CDR2 is YYEEEE. The CDR3 protein is CASSLRAGAQGYTF. CDR3 nucleotide sequence: TGTGCCAGCAGCCTGAGGGCAGGGGCACAAGGCTACACCTTC.

The sample holds a few counts of this clone. The V and J genes are TRBV19 and TRBJ1-6; TRBD1 aligns across 8 bases. The CDR3 has 15 amino acids. Trimming cost V 4 bases and J 8 bases; bases outside gene matches: 7. Germline lookup yields CDR1 LNHDA and CDR2 SQIVND (reference sequence). This CDR3 is CASSKDRVVDSPLHF. The DNA of the CDR3 is TGTGCCAGTAGTAAGGACAGGGTAGTTGATTCACCCCTCCACTTT.

This clone was observed a handful of times. The chain joins TRBV5-1 to TRBJ2-5; TRBD1 agrees at 10 bases. Germline V lookup: CDR1 SGHRS, CDR2 YFSETQ. J was trimmed by 0 bases and V by 4 bases; bases with no gene match: 6. The CDR3 is 16 amino acids. Written as DNA, the CDR3 is TGCGCCAGCAGCCTGGGACAGGGGTTGTACCAAGAGACCCAGTACTTC. Residues: CASSLGQGLYQETQYF.

V gene TRBV7-2 combines with J gene TRBJ2-3; D possibly corresponds to TRBD1 (6 bases). The CDR3 is 16 amino acids. V lost 5 bases to trimming and J lost 2 bases, with 17 bases between them. The germline CDR1 and CDR2 sequences are SGHTA and FQGNSA. The chain's CDR3 is CASSPWVGGDTDTQYF. CDR3 DNA sequence: TGTGCCAGCAGCCCATGGGTAGGGGGTGACACAGATACGCAGTATTTT.

CDR3 DNA sequence: TGTGCCTGGAGGCCCCGGGTGGGGAGAGATAATTCACCCCTCCACTTT. As protein: CAWRPRVGRDNSPLHF. V gene TRBV30 combines with J gene TRBJ1-6, with D unresolved. Trimming pared 3 bases from V and 5 bases from J, leaving 17 bases between. This CDR3 is 16 amino acids long. Germline CDR1 GTSNPN, CDR2 SVGIG (reference sequence).

The rearrangement links TRBV2 to TRBJ2-4; D call uncertain. The ends were cut back, 3 bases at V and 7 bases at J, with 10 bases in the middle. The CDR3 consists of 13 residues. Germline CDR1 and CDR2: SNHLY and FYNNEI. CDR3 sequence: CASSDPLENIQYF. The DNA of the CDR3 is TGTGCCAGCAGTGACCCCCTAGAGAACATTCAGTACTTC.

This clone has a single count. CDR3 DNA: TGTGCCAGCAGTTTAGCCGGGACAGGGGGCACTGAAGCTTTCTTT. Amino acids: CASSLAGTGGTEAFF. The gene calls are TRBV27 and TRBJ1-1; 11 bases line up with TRBD1. This CDR3 is built from 15 residues. Trimming removed 2 bases from V and 4 bases from J; junction bases left unmatched: 3. CDR1 MNHEY and CDR2 SMNVEV come from the germline V gene (reference sequence).

This sequence joins TRBV5-1 and TRBJ1-2, with D maybe TRBD1 (6 bases). This CDR3 is 15 amino acids long. V lost 4 bases, J lost 6 bases, and 19 bases lay in between. Germline values: CDR1 SGHRS, CDR2 YFSETQ. In nucleotides, the CDR3 is TGCGCCAGCAGCCCCCATCCAGGGGAGGGAAATGGCTACACCTTC. Translating gives CASSPHPGEGNGYTF. The variable domain in full, with the rest retrieved from reference TRBV5-1 and TRBJ1-2, is KAGVTQTPRYLIKTRGQQVTLSCSPISGHRSVSWYQQTPGQGLQFLFEYFSETQRNKGNFPGRFSGRQFSNSRSEMNVSTLELGDSALYLCASSPHPGEGNGYTFGSGTRLTVV.

Of note for this clone: This specimen includes other DNA sequences encoding the same CDR3. The chain recombines TRBV20-1 with TRBJ2-7; D gene unclear. The CDR3 has 11 amino acids. Trimming cost V 0 bases and J 3 bases, with 3 bases left between them. Germline V gene sequence: CDR1 DFQATT, CDR2 SNEGSKA (reference sequence). CDR3 amino acids: CSARDNYEQYF. The DNA for the CDR3 is TGCAGTGCTAGAGACAACTACGAGCAGTACTTC.

The CDR3, as DNA: TGTGCCAGCAGCTTATTGGGACTCCTCACAGATACGCAGTATTTT. Its protein product is CASSLLGLLTDTQYF. This chain connects TRBV7-2 to TRBJ2-3, with a tentative D call TRBD2 (6 bases). Trimming pared 2 bases from V and 2 bases from J, leaving 11 bases between. Germline assignment: CDR1 SGHTA and CDR2 FQGNSA. The CDR3 contains 15 residues.

The chain couples TRBV5-1 to TRBJ2-1; the D gene is possibly TRBD2 (5 bases). V lost 0 bases to trimming and J lost 1 base, with 8 bases between them. Germline loops: CDR1 SGHRS, CDR2 YFSETQ. The CDR3 runs 15 residues. The CDR3 region has the DNA TGCGCCAGCAGCTTGGTAGGAGGATCCTACAATGAGCAGTTCTTC. Its protein is CASSLVGGSYNEQFF.

The V call is TRBV7-9, the J call TRBJ1-4, with D possibly matching TRBD1 (6 bases). Per germline, CDR1 SEHNR and CDR2 FQNEAQ (reference sequence). The length of the CDR3 is 17 residues. With 2 bases removed from V and 3 bases from J, the gap between germline ends came to 16 bases. CDR3 sequence reads: CASSLLPAGVANEKLFF. The CDR3 DNA sequence: TGTGCCAGCAGCTTATTGCCGGCAGGGGTAGCTAATGAAAAACTGTTTTTT.

The rearrangement links TRBV11-3 to TRBJ2-1; possibly TRBD2 for D (6 bases). V was shortened by 5 bases and J by 9 bases, with 23 bases between the two germline ends. The CDR3 has 16 residues. Germline V gene data show CDR1 as SGHNT and CDR2 as YENEEA. The CDR3 DNA sequence: TGTGCCAGCAGCCTCAGAGGGCTAGCGCGTAGAAGTGAGCAGTTCTTC. It translates to CASSLRGLARRSEQFF.

The rearrangement uses TRBV6-4 and TRBJ1-1; D gene ambiguous. The length of the CDR3 is 17 residues. V gave up 2 bases and J gave up 1 base, with 17 bases separating them. Germline V gene data show CDR1 as MRHNA and CDR2 as SNTAGT. CDR3 sequence (DNA): TGTGCCAGCAGTGACCAACCCCTCCCAGGTGGGAACACTGAAGCTTTCTTT. Translating gives CASSDQPLPGGNTEAFF.

The V call is TRBV5-1, the J call TRBJ2-1, with TRBD2 matching over 9 bases. The CDR3 has 16 residues. CDR1 is SGHRS, CDR2 YFSETQ, per germline. The trim removed 0 bases at V and 1 base at J, leaving 2 bases unmatched. This CDR3 is CASSLASGISYNEQFF. Here the CDR3 DNA reads TGCGCCAGCAGCTTGGCTAGCGGGATATCCTACAATGAGCAGTTCTTC. Full variable domain (remainder filled in from reference TRBV5-1 and TRBJ2-1): KAGVTQTPRYLIKTRGQQVTLSCSPISGHRSVSWYQQTPGQGLQFLFEYFSETQRNKGNFPGRFSGRQFSNSRSEMNVSTLELGDSALYLCASSLASGISYNEQFFGPGTRLTVL.

This chain links TRBV27 with TRBJ1-1; TRBD1 matches at 7 bases. The CDR3 spans 16 residues. Per the germline V gene, CDR1 is MNHEY and CDR2 is SMNVEV (reference sequence). Losses at the gene ends were 7 bases for V and 3 bases for J; bases not matched to a gene: 14. CDR3 DNA: TGTGCCAGCACTCCAGGGGGGATGAATCGTCACACTGAAGCTTTCTTT. This codes for CASTPGGMNRHTEAFF.